The 20 T cell receptor beta chains below were found in one sample sequenced in a study of blood T cell repertoires in COVID-19. Libraries were prepared by immunoSEQ multiplex PCR; TCRdb keeps only in-frame clonotypes and omits some of them. This table holds some 42,000 clones, about 89% found once. Sequencing was done on a sample of peripheral blood. These receptors all come from a human donor in a cohort sampled during active COVID-19.

The chain joins TRBV5-5 to TRBJ2-3; the match to TRBD2 covers 7 bases. The CDR3 covers 15 residues. Germline loops: CDR1 SGHKS, CDR2 YYEKEE (reference sequence). Losses at the gene ends were 2 bases for V and 0 bases for J; bases not matched to a gene: 3. CDR3 DNA: TGTGCCAGCAGCTTTCTAGCGGCTAGCACAGATACGCAGTATTTT. This translates into CASSFLAASTDTQYF.

The V call is TRBV6-5, the J call TRBJ2-3; a weak D match, TRBD2 (6 bases). Trimming cost V 2 bases and J 3 bases, with 12 bases left between them. Germline assignment: CDR1 MNHEY and CDR2 SVGAGI. The CDR3 totals 15 residues. The CDR3 region is CASSYEVGGTDTQYF. CDR3 bases: TGTGCCAGCAGTTACGAAGTTGGGGGGACAGATACGCAGTATTTT.

V usage is TRBV15 and J usage is TRBJ2-7; 8 nucleotides match TRBD1. The CDR3 contains 17 residues. V lost 0 bases to trimming and J lost 3 bases; unmatched junction nucleotides: 10. Germline V gives CDR1 LNHNV, CDR2 YYDKDF (reference sequence). The chain's CDR3 is CATSRDLGGTGGYEQYF. In DNA form, the CDR3 reads TGTGCCACCAGCAGAGATCTGGGAGGAACAGGGGGCTACGAGCAGTACTTC.

The chain joins TRBV7-2 to TRBJ1-1; tentative D call: TRBD1 (6 bases). Per the germline V gene, CDR1 is SGHTA and CDR2 is FQGNSA. The CDR3 covers 11 residues. The V end lost 5 bases, the J end lost 8 bases, and 9 bases lay between the germline ends. The CDR3 DNA follows: TGTGCCAGCAGCCTCAGGGGAGAAGCTTTCTTT. It yields the protein CASSLRGEAFF. Looking up the rest from reference TRBV7-2 and TRBJ1-1 gives the full variable domain: GAGVSQSPSNKVTEKGKDVELRCDPISGHTALYWYRQSLGQGLEFLIYFQGNSAPDKSGLPSDRFSAERTGGSVSTLTIQRTQQEDSAVYLCASSLRGEAFFGQGTRLTVV.

J is TRBJ1-1 and V is TRBV5-1, with unresolved D. The CDR3 is made up of 13 amino acids. Trimming took off 4 bases at V and 1 base at J, with 8 bases between the two ends. Per germline, CDR1 SGHRS and CDR2 YFSETQ. For the CDR3, the DNA is TGCGCCAGCAGCGGGCAGCCGAACACTGAAGCTTTCTTT. Translation: CASSGQPNTEAFF.

This chain uses TRBV4-3 with TRBJ1-1, with a weak D call TRBD1 (5 bases). Germline CDR1 reads LGHNA; CDR2 reads YSLEER. The CDR3 length is 16 residues. Trimming left V 2 bases short and J 0 bases short, with 13 bases between. Here the CDR3 reads CASSQIRGDMNTEAFF. The CDR3 DNA reads TGCGCCAGCAGCCAAATCCGGGGGGATATGAACACTGAAGCTTTCTTT.

The genes are TRBV29-1 and TRBJ1-2, with D maybe TRBD1 (6 bases). Germline assignment: CDR1 SQVTM and CDR2 ANQGSEA. The ends were cut back, 3 bases at V and 6 bases at J, with 11 bases in the middle. The CDR3 runs to 12 residues. This CDR3 reads CSVDSRGHGYTF. CDR3 sequence (DNA): TGCAGCGTTGACAGCAGGGGTCATGGCTACACCTTC.

The gene calls are TRBV11-3 and TRBJ1-4; no clear D gene. The V and J ends lost 1 base and 6 bases respectively, with 15 bases between them. This CDR3 has 16 residues. CDR1 and CDR2 from the germline V gene are SGHNT and YENEEA. In DNA form, the CDR3 reads TGTGCCAGCAGCTTAGTTGGGCAGAGATATGATGAAAAACTGTTTTTT. This sequence encodes CASSLVGQRYDEKLFF.

J is TRBJ2-7 and V is TRBV7-9; D is unclear. The CDR3 loop spans 13 amino acids. Germline V CDR1 and CDR2: SEHNR, FQNEAQ (reference sequence). V was pared by 5 bases and J by 2 bases, with 10 bases between. CDR3 bases: TGTGCCAGCAGCCCCCGCACAGCCTACGAGCAGTACTTC. It specifies CASSPRTAYEQYF.

V usage is TRBV6-6 and J usage is TRBJ2-7; 8 bases are shared with TRBD2. This CDR3 spans 13 amino acids. Germline V gene data show CDR1 as MNHNY and CDR2 as SVGAGI (reference sequence). The V gene end was trimmed by 6 bases and the J gene end by 5 bases; junction bases not matched to a gene: 6. The CDR3 DNA follows: TGTGCCAGCAGCCTGCGGGAGGAGAACGAGCAGTACTTC. This gives the protein CASSLREENEQYF.

The rearrangement uses TRBV6-5 and TRBJ1-1; D is unclear. V lost 7 bases, J lost 3 bases, and 9 bases lay in between. Germline-derived CDR1 and CDR2 are MNHEY and SVGAGI. The CDR3 runs to 12 residues. CDR3 amino acids: CASKDGYTEAFF. The CDR3, as DNA: TGTGCCAGCAAAGACGGGTACACTGAAGCTTTCTTT.

The chain is built from TRBV7-2 and TRBJ1-4; 9 nucleotides agree with TRBD1. CDR3 length: 15 amino acids. Germline CDR1 and CDR2: SGHTA and FQGNSA. Losses at the gene ends were 0 bases for V and 10 bases for J; bases not matched to a gene: 6. CDR3 residues: CASSLATGGAGKLFF. CDR3 nucleotide sequence: TGTGCCAGCAGCTTAGCTACAGGGGGCGCAGGAAAACTGTTTTTT.

The rearrangement uses TRBV5-5 and TRBJ1-2, with D maybe TRBD1 (6 bases). The CDR3 loop spans 14 amino acids. Germline CDR1 is SGHKS and CDR2 is YYEKEE (reference sequence). Trimming took 6 bases from V and 2 from J, leaving 14 bases between them. The CDR3 nucleotides are TGTGCCAGCATCCCCTCCACAGGGAACTATGGCTACACCTTC. It encodes CASIPSTGNYGYTF.

This clone has just one count. The chain carries TRBV27 and TRBJ2-1; 7 bases map to TRBD2. The length of the CDR3 is 15 residues. J was trimmed by 5 bases and V by 1 base; bases with no gene match: 5. Germline CDR1 MNHEY, CDR2 SMNVEV (reference sequence). CDR3 bases: TGTGCCAGCAGTTTATGGGCGGGGGAGAACAATGAGCAGTTCTTC. Protein product: CASSLWAGENNEQFF.

This rearrangement joins TRBV29-1 to TRBJ1-1; D not certain. V lost 4 bases to trimming and J lost 1 base, with 7 bases between them. The CDR3 spans 12 residues. Germline V gives CDR1 SQVTM, CDR2 ANQGSEA. CDR3 bases: TGCAGCGTTGGCCCGGGGAACACTGAAGCTTTCTTT. This gives the protein CSVGPGNTEAFF.

This chain joins TRBV12-3 or TRBV12-4 and TRBJ2-7; D gene uncertain. V lost 6 bases, J lost 7 bases, and 13 bases lay in between. The CDR3 runs to 12 residues. CDR3 protein: CASRQLTREQYF. The DNA of the CDR3 is TGTGCCAGCAGGCAGCTAACCAGGGAGCAGTACTTC.

The chain has TRBV4-1 and TRBJ1-2; tentative D call: TRBD1 (6 bases). V was cut by 0 bases and J by 5 bases, with 10 bases left in between. The CDR3 is 14 residues long. CDR1 is MGHRA, CDR2 YSYEKL, per germline. The CDR3 DNA is TGCGCCAGCAGCCAAGACCCAACAGGGTATGGCTACACCTTC. The encoded protein is CASSQDPTGYGYTF.

This chain uses TRBV12-5 with TRBJ1-4; D is unclear. Germline CDR1 is LGHNT and CDR2 is FRNRAP. This CDR3 comprises 14 residues. V lost 3 bases to trimming and J lost 2 bases, with 7 bases between them. The CDR3 protein is CASGFDFTNEKLFF. The CDR3, as DNA: TGTGCTAGTGGTTTTGACTTTACTAATGAAAAACTGTTTTTT.

The chain recombines TRBV7-2 with TRBJ2-7; D is possibly TRBD1 (6 bases). Trimming left V 3 bases short and J 2 bases short, with 11 bases between. Germline CDR1 and CDR2: SGHTA and FQGNSA. CDR3 length: 14 amino acids. The CDR3 sequence: CASSFPQGTYEQYF. The CDR3 DNA follows: TGTGCCAGCAGCTTTCCACAGGGAACCTACGAGCAGTACTTC.

The chain couples TRBV6-6 to TRBJ1-5; D remains unclear. V lost 0 bases and J lost 4, with 13 bases in between. The CDR3 runs to 16 residues. Germline V gene sequence: CDR1 MNHNY, CDR2 SVGAGI (reference sequence). As DNA, the CDR3 is TGTGCCAGCAGTTACTCGGGAAGCGGGGTTAATCAGCCCCAGCATTTT. Translating gives CASSYSGSGVNQPQHF.